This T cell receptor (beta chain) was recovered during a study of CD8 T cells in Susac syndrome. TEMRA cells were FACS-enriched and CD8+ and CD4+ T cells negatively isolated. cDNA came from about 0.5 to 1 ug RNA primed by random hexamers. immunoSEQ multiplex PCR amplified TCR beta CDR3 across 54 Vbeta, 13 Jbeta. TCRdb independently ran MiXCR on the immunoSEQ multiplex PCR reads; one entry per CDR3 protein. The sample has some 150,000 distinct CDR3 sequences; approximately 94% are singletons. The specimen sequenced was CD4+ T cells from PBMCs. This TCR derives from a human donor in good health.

The DNA of the CDR3 is TGTGCCAGCAGCCATTTACCCAGGGTTGGCTACACCTTC. Its translation: CASSHLPRVGYTF. The genes are TRBV3-1 and TRBJ1-2, with D possibly being TRBD1 (5 bases). V was trimmed by 3 bases and J by 7 bases, leaving 12 bases between them. The CDR3 is 13 residues long. The germline V gene encodes CDR1 LGHDT and CDR2 YNNKEL (reference sequence).